The T cell receptor (beta chain) under discussion was sequenced for a study of T cells in Graves' hyperthyroidism and ophthalmopathy. V lost 3 bases to trimming and J lost 3 bases, with 8 bases between them. Germline V CDR1 and CDR2: MNHEY, SVGAGI. CDR3 size: 14 residues. From RNA transcripts, TCR beta CDR3 regions were amplified. The study used the HTBI primer set for a first-round RT-PCR of the TCR CDR3. TCRdb redid the calling of the multiplex PCR reads with MiXCR, one entry per CDR3 protein. Altogether 340,000 or so distinct CDR3 sequences are present, roughly 18% being singletons, with the ten largest covering 49%.

The V gene is TRBV6-5, the J gene TRBJ1-4; D remains unclear. This receptor was obtained from a woman aged 50 to 60 with Graves' hyperthyroidism. Specimen: blood. Here the CDR3 reads CASSYTGSNEKLFF. The CDR3, as DNA: TGTGCCAGCAGTTATACGGGATCTAATGAAAAACTGTTTTTT.